What follows describes a single TCR beta chain. Its antigen is currently unknown. These data belong to a study of post-analysis software for immune sequencing data. Study overall: The cohort encompassed relapsing-remitting, secondary progressive and progressive-relapsing multiple sclerosis disease courses.

Overall study findings and caveats: Controls' normalized Chao1 diversity significantly exceeded that of multiple sclerosis patients. By F measure, strong co-clustering occurred among samples prepared in the same batch. Relative to controls, patients had a few TRBV segments at higher frequency, with TRBV5-6, TRBV5-1 and TRBV20-1 among these.

Libraries were made from TCR beta cDNA, and they carried unique molecular identifiers. Hundreds of thousands of cDNA molecules were obtained from approximately 1 to 10 million T cells. One entry per CDR3 protein results from TCRdb running MiXCR on the PCR reads. The sample records hundreds of thousands of distinct CDR3 sequences, approximately 30% being singletons. Looked up from germline, CDR1 is SEHNR and CDR2 is FQNEAQ (reference sequence). The V gene lost 8 bases and the J gene lost 4 bases, with 27 bases spanning the gap. The CDR3 runs 18 residues. The origin of this receptor is a girl between 10 and 17 years old with multiple sclerosis. V usage is TRBV7-9 and J usage is TRBJ2-1; D assignment may be TRBD1 or TRBD2 (7 bases each). The sequenced sample consisted of blood. The CDR3 reads CASGDKFQGGALYNEQFF. As DNA, the CDR3 is TGTGCCAGCGGGGATAAGTTCCAGGGGGGGGCTCTGTACAATGAGCAGTTCTTC.